This T cell receptor beta chain was found in a study of T cell changes during pregnancy in multiple sclerosis. The method was immunoSEQ multiplex PCR; TCRdb's version includes in-frame clones alone and lacks a portion of them. The table lists about 75,000 clones, roughly 90% of them singletons. The CDR3 totals 14 residues. Germline CDR1 reads MNHEY; CDR2 reads SVGAGI. Trimming removed 8 bases from V and 8 bases from J, with 18 bases in between. The chain has TRBV6-5 and TRBJ1-4; perhaps TRBD1 as D (6 bases). Sequencing used peripheral blood, obtained in the first trimester of pregnancy. This TCR was sampled from a female donor in good health, enrolled as a control in a pregnancy study. This CDR3 is CASGRGSVQEKLFF. DNA of the CDR3: TGTGCCAGCGGCAGGGGATCCGTACAGGAAAAACTGTTTTTT.